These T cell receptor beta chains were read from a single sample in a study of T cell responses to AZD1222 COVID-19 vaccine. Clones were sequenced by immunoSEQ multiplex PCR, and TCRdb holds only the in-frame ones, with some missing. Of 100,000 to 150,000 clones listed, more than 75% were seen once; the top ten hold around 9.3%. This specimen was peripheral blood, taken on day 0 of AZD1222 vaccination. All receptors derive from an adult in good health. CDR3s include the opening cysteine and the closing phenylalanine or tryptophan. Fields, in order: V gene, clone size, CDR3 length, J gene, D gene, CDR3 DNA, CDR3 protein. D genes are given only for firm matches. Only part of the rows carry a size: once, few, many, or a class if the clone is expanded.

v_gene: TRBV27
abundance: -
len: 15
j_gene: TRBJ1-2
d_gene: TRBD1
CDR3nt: TGTGCCAGCAGTTTAGGGACAGGGGGGGACTATGGCTACACCTTC
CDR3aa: CASSLGTGGDYGYTF

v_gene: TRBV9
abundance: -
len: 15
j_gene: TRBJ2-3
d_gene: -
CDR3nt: TGTGCCAGCAGCGTAGGGCTAGGGGGCACAGATACGCAGTATTTT
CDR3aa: CASSVGLGGTDTQYF

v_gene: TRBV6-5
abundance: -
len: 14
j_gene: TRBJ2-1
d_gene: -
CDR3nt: TGTGCCAGCAGCTCTATATTGACAGGTCATGAGCAGTTCTTC
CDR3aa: CASSSILTGHEQFF

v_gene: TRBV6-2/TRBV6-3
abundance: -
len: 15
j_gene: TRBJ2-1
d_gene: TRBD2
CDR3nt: TGTGCCAGCAGTTACGAGACTAGCGGGGGGAATGAGCAGTTCTTC
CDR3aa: CASSYETSGGNEQFF

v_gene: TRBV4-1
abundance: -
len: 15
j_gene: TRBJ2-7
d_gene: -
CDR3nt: TGCGCCAGCAGCCAAGCTCCCCATGTAGGGTACGAACAGTACTTC
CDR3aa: CASSQAPHVGYEQYF

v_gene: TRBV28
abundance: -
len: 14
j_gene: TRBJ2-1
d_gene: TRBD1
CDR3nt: TGTGCCAGCAGGGGACAGGGGGCGCACAATGAGCAGTTCTTC
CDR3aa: CASRGQGAHNEQFF

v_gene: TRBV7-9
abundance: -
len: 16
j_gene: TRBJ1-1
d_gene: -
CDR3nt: TGTGCCAGCAGCATAACGGATTCGTGGCAAAACACTGAAGCTTTCTTT
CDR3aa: CASSITDSWQNTEAFF

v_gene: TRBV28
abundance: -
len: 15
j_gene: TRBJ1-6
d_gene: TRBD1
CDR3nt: TGTGCCAGCAGTTTAAGGGCAGGGGGCAATTCACCCCTCCACTTT
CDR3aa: CASSLRAGGNSPLHF

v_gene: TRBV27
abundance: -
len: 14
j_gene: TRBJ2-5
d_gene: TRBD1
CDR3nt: TGTGCCAGCAGTCCCGGGACAGGCGGTGGGACCCAGTACTTC
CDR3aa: CASSPGTGGGTQYF

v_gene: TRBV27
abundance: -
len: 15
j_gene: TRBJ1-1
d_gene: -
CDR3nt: TGTGCCAGCAGTTTATACAGGACAGCGACCACTGAAGCTTTCTTT
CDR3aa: CASSLYRTATTEAFF

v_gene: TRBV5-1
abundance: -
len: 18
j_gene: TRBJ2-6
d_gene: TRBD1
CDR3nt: TGCGCCAGCAGCTTGGGTGGGACAGGGGGCTCTGGGGCCAACGTCCTGACTTTC
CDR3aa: CASSLGGTGGSGANVLTF

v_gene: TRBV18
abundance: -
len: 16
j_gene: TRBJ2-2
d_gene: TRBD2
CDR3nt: TGTGCCAGCTCATTTCGACAGGGGACTAGCGCCGGGGAGCTGTTTTTT
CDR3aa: CASSFRQGTSAGELFF

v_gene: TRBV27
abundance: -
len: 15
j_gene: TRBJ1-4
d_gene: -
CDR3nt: TGTGCCAGCAGTCCTTCGGCTCAAGACTATGAAAAACTGTTTTTT
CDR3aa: CASSPSAQDYEKLFF

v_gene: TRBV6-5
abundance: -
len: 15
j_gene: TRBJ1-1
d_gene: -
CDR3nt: TGTGCCAGCAGCGACTCCTCGACGGGGCGGACTGAAGCTTTCTTT
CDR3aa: CASSDSSTGRTEAFF

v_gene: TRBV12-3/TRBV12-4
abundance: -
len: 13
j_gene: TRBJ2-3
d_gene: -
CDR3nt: TGTGCCAGCGGTAGAGGCTACACAGATACGCAGTATTTT
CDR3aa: CASGRGYTDTQYF

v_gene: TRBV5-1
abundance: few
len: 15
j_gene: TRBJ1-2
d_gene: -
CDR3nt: TGCGCCAGCAGCTGGCCCTTGGAGGGATCGGATGGCTACACCTTC
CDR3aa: CASSWPLEGSDGYTF

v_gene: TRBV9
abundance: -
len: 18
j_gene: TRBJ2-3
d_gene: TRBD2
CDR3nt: TGTGCCAGCAGCGCCCGCCTTGGGGGGGGGACTAGCACAGATACGCAGTATTTT
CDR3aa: CASSARLGGGTSTDTQYF

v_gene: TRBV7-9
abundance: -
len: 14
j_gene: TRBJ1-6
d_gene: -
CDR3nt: TGTGCCAGCAGCTTAGCAGGGGAGGGTTCACCCCTCCACTTT
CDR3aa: CASSLAGEGSPLHF

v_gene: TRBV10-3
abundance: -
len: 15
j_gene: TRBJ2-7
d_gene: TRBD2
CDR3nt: TGTGCCATCAGTGCTGGACTAGCGGGCCCTTACGAGCAGTACTTC
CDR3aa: CAISAGLAGPYEQYF

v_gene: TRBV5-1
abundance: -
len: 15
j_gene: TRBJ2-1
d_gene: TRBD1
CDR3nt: TGCGCCAGCAGCTTGCAGGGGGCCAATTACAATGAGCAGTTCTTC
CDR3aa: CASSLQGANYNEQFF

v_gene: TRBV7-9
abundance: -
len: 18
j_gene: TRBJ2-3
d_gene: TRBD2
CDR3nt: TGTGCCAGCAGCTTTGCTAGCGGGGGGCAGATAAGCACAGATACGCAGTATTTT
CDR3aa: CASSFASGGQISTDTQYF

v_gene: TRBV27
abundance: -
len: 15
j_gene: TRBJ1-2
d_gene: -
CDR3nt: TGTGCCAGCCGTGCCCCCGGGGAAAGCAACTATGGCTACACCTTC
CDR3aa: CASRAPGESNYGYTF

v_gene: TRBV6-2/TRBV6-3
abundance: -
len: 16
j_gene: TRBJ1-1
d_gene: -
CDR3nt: TGTGCCAGCAGTTACTCTATCGGCGGGGTGGACACTGAAGCTTTCTTT
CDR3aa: CASSYSIGGVDTEAFF

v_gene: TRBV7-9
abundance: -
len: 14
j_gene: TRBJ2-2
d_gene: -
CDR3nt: TGTGCCAGCAGCCAAGTCTTTAGTTCCGGGGAGCTGTTTTTT
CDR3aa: CASSQVFSSGELFF

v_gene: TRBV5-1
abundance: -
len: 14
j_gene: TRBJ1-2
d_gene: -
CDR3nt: TGCGCCAGCAGCTTGGCCGGGCCGAACTATGGCTACACCTTC
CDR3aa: CASSLAGPNYGYTF

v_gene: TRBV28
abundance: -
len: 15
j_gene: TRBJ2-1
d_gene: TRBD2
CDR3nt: TGTGCCAGCAGTTTACAAAGCGGGGGAGGCAATGAGCAGTTCTTC
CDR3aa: CASSLQSGGGNEQFF

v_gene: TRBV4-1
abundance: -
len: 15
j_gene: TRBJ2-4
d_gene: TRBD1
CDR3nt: TGCGCCAGCAGCCAAGCGACAGGGCCAAGAGACATTCAGTACTTC
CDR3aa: CASSQATGPRDIQYF

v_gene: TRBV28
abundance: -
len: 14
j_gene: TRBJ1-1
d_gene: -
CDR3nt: TGTGCCAGCAGTTTCCTTGGGGGGAACACTGAAGCTTTCTTT
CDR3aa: CASSFLGGNTEAFF